This record concerns one TCR beta chain sequence. Under the authors' procedure: Amplification of reference gene primers was used by the study to estimate nucleated cell counts. TCRdb's table, derived via immunoSEQ multiplex PCR, lists solely in-frame clones and lacks some. The V and J calls and clone size were taken over from that table, and D and trimming were inferred from the DNA. This sample has about 300,000 clones; 83% occur once, and the top ten carry 8% to 10%. This sample was included in a study of blood T cell repertoires in COVID-19. Study-level background: COVID-19 samples from acute and convalescent phases originated in the United States, Italy and Spain. The cDNA or gDNA used as material had been derived from T cells, B-cell-depleted T cells, or PBMCs.

In germline, CDR1 is MNHEY, CDR2 SVGEGT. The CDR3 is 17 residues long. Trimming stripped 2 bases from V and 0 bases from J, with 14 bases between. The chain is built from TRBV6-2 or TRBV6-3 and TRBJ1-5; unclear D gene. This sequence was found in a woman between 50 and 59 years old who had recovered from COVID-19. The material sequenced was peripheral blood. This chain's CDR3 is CASSYQVVGYSNQPQHF. Written as DNA, the CDR3 is TGTGCCAGCAGTTACCAGGTGGTCGGTTATAGCAATCAGCCCCAGCATTTT.